A single TCR beta chain is shown here with its context. Its matching antigen is unknown. Noted time point: newly diagnosed GD, antithyroid drugs for less than 3 months. PBMC-derived RNA was used for the TCR library. V lost 7 bases, J lost 3 bases, and 13 bases lay in between. Germline V gene lookup returns CDR1 SQVTM and CDR2 ANQGSEA. CDR3 length: 12 residues. This sample is drawn from a study of regulatory T cells in long-lasting Graves disease. Study-wide results and limits: There was favoring of TRBV28, TRBJ1-2 and TRBJ2-5 in persistent disease.

Arm-PCR with iRepertoire HTBI primers amplified the CDR3 regions for these TCR beta libraries. Each CDR3 protein is one row after TCRdb ran MiXCR on the multiplex PCR reads. The data show 550,000 to 600,000 distinct CDR3 sequences, around 16% seen once. This same sample was also part of a study on T cells in Graves' hyperthyroidism and ophthalmopathy. As reported in that work: Newly diagnosed hyperthyroidism, duration under 2 months, in patients aged 18 to 65. Primed by the HTBI set, a first-round RT-PCR was run on the TCR CDR3.

The starting material was peripheral blood mononuclear cells (PBMCs), obtained at new diagnosis, from a patient treated with antithyroid drugs. This clonotype was sampled from a man younger than 30 with Graves disease. The V gene is TRBV29-1, the J gene TRBJ2-7, with no clear D. CDR3 sequence: CSAAIRSYEQYF. The CDR3 DNA sequence: TGCAGCGCAGCCATTCGCAGCTACGAGCAGTACTTC.